Listed here are 32 T cell receptor beta chains from one sample, sequenced in a study of T cells in Graves' hyperthyroidism and ophthalmopathy. RNA transcripts provided the source from which TCR beta CDR3 regions were amplified. The TCR CDR3 was amplified in a first-round RT-PCR using the HTBI primer set. Using its own MiXCR run on the multiplex PCR reads, TCRdb lists one record per CDR3 protein. This repertoire shows about 280,000 distinct CDR3 sequences, about 25% found once; its top ten account for roughly 24%. Sequencing was performed on blood. The receptors shown here come from a man aged 35 to 55 with Graves' hyperthyroidism that later progressed to Graves' ophthalmopathy.

The sample holds many counts of this clonotype. The chain couples TRBV2 to TRBJ1-5; no definite D call. CDR1 SNHLY and CDR2 FYNNEI come from the germline V gene. The CDR3 sequence is 12 residues long. V was shortened by 5 bases and J by 10 bases, with 12 bases between the two germline ends. In DNA, the CDR3 is TGTGCCAGCAGTCCGGGAGAGTTTCCCCAGCATTTT. Its protein product is CASSPGEFPQHF.

This clonotype was found many times. V gene TRBV5-5 combines with J gene TRBJ2-7, with D possibly being TRBD2 (6 bases). Per germline, CDR1 SGHKS and CDR2 YYEKEE (reference sequence). With 2 bases removed from V and 2 bases from J, the gap between germline ends came to 14 bases. CDR3 length: 15 amino acids. CDR3 in amino acids: CASSFRLASTYEQYF. CDR3 DNA: TGTGCCAGCAGCTTCCGGCTAGCGTCAACCTACGAGCAGTACTTC.

The table lists this clonotype with many counts. The V and J genes are TRBV24-1 and TRBJ1-2, with a possible D match to TRBD1 (6 bases). V shed 3 bases and J shed 2 bases, with 6 bases lying between them. Germline V gene lookup returns CDR1 KGHDR and CDR2 SFDVKD. This CDR3 comprises 13 residues. The CDR3 protein is CATSDGQNYGYTF. The CDR3, as DNA: TGTGCCACCAGTGATGGACAGAACTATGGCTACACCTTC.

This clonotype appeared many times. The rearrangement joins TRBV18 to TRBJ2-7; 11 bases are a match to TRBD1. The CDR3 covers 15 residues. The germline V gene encodes CDR1 KGHSH and CDR2 LQKENI. J was trimmed by 3 bases and V by 5 bases; bases with no gene match: 6. The CDR3 is CASSAGTGGIYEQYF. CDR3 nucleotides: TGTGCCAGCTCAGCCGGGACAGGGGGGATCTACGAGCAGTACTTC. The entire variable domain, with the rest obtained from reference TRBV18 and TRBJ2-7, is as follows: NAGVMQNPRHLVRRRGQEARLRCSPMKGHSHVYWYRQLPEEGLKFMVYLQKENIIDESGMPKERFSAEFPKEGPSILRIQQVVRGDSAAYFCASSAGTGGIYEQYFGPGTRLTVT.

In its sample, this clonotype was seen many times. CDR3 DNA sequence: TGTGCCAGCAGCCGGACTAGCGGGATGAACTACGAGCAGTACTTC. This encodes CASSRTSGMNYEQYF. This chain joins TRBV7-9 and TRBJ2-7; 12 nucleotides line up with TRBD2. The J segment lost 3 bases and the V segment lost 5 bases, leaving 5 bases of the junction unmatched. There are 15 residues in the CDR3. CDR1 and CDR2 (germline): SEHNR, FQNEAQ (reference sequence).

This clonotype was seen many times. The rearrangement links TRBV24-1 to TRBJ2-5, with 7 bases identical to TRBD2. The germline gives CDR1 KGHDR, CDR2 SFDVKD. V shed 8 bases, J shed 0 bases, and the junction held 2 bases outside the gene matches. CDR3 length: 13 amino acids. CDR3 sequence reads: CATNGLDQETQYF. CDR3 in DNA: TGTGCCACCAATGGACTAGACCAAGAGACCCAGTACTTC.

This clonotype came up a few times. The chain uses TRBV7-3 and TRBJ2-1, with TRBD1 matching 7 bases. The CDR3 covers 16 residues. CDR1 and CDR2 (germline): SGHTA, FQGTGA. J was trimmed by 0 bases and V by 1 base; bases with no gene match: 3. CDR3 DNA sequence: TGTGCCAGCAGCTTAATGGGGGACAGCTCCTACAATGAGCAGTTCTTC. This encodes CASSLMGDSSYNEQFF. Combining the CDR3 with reference TRBV7-3 and TRBJ2-1 gives the whole variable domain GAGVSQTPSNKVTEKGKYVELRCDPISGHTALYWYRQSLGQGPEFLIYFQGTGAADDSGLPNDRFFAVRPEGSVSTLKIQRTERGDSAVYLCASSLMGDSSYNEQFFGPGTRLTVL.

This chain connects TRBV29-1 to TRBJ2-7; D ambiguous. CDR3 size: 13 residues. Germline V lookup: CDR1 SQVTM, CDR2 ANQGSEA. V shed 1 base and J shed 3 bases, with 10 bases lying between them. CDR3 DNA sequence: TGCAGCGTTGAAGCGGGTAAGGGCTACGAGCAGTACTTC. It yields the protein CSVEAGKGYEQYF.

Comments on this clonotype: Since the CDR3 does not end with the conserved phenylalanine or tryptophan, this likely comes from a read error. The genes are TRBV7-6 and TRBJ2-7, with D possibly matching TRBD2 (6 bases). V was cut by 5 bases and J by 6 bases, with 14 bases left in between. The germline CDR1 and CDR2 sequences are SGHVS and FNYEAQ. The CDR3 is 13 residues long. DNA of the CDR3: TGTGCCAGCAGCGTCGCGCGGGGATTCGAGCAGTACCTC. Translation gives CASSVARGFEQYL.

The sample holds many counts of this clonotype. The chain is built from TRBV7-9 and TRBJ1-2, with D maybe TRBD1 (5 bases). V lost 5 bases and J lost 7, with 17 bases in between. This CDR3 is 14 amino acids long. Germline lookup yields CDR1 SEHNR and CDR2 FQNEAQ (reference sequence). CDR3 protein: CASSGQGELGGYTF. Here the CDR3 DNA reads TGTGCCAGCAGCGGCCAGGGTGAGCTCGGTGGCTACACCTTC.

This clonotype appeared many times. The chain combines TRBV18 with TRBJ1-1, with 9 bases fitting TRBD1. V trimming: 4 bases; J trimming: 4 bases; junction bases outside the gene matches: 10. The germline V gene encodes CDR1 KGHSH and CDR2 LQKENI. This CDR3 comprises 16 residues. As DNA, the CDR3 is TGTGCCAGCTCACACTTGAGTTTGGACAGGGGCACTGAAGCTTTCTTT. As protein: CASSHLSLDRGTEAFF.

This rearrangement joins TRBV6-5 to TRBJ1-1; D remains unclear. CDR3 length: 15 amino acids. V lost 4 bases and J 1 base, leaving 13 bases between the germline ends. From germline, CDR1 is MNHEY and CDR2 SVGAGI. The CDR3 sequence is CASSSLIAGNTEAFF. The CDR3 DNA sequence: TGTGCCAGCAGTTCCCTAATCGCAGGGAACACTGAAGCTTTCTTT.

There are many counts of this clonotype. This chain uses TRBV3-1 with TRBJ2-2; D gene uncertain. Trimming pared 3 bases from V and 4 bases from J, leaving 3 bases between. Germline CDR1 reads LGHDT; CDR2 reads YNNKEL (reference sequence). The CDR3 extends over 12 amino acids. This chain's CDR3 is CASSQPTGELFF. The CDR3 bases are TGTGCCAGCAGCCAGCCCACCGGGGAGCTGTTTTTT.

The rearrangement uses TRBV28 and TRBJ2-7; possible D gene TRBD1, 6 bases. Germline loops: CDR1 MDHEN, CDR2 SYDVKM. The CDR3 has 13 residues. The V and J ends lost 10 bases and 2 bases respectively, with 15 bases between them. The CDR3 DNA reads TGTGCCATCTTAAACAGGGTCACCTACGAGCAGTACTTC. It yields the protein CAILNRVTYEQYF.

This clonotype was counted at least ten times. V gene TRBV5-6 combines with J gene TRBJ2-7, with D hard to call. Germline V lookup: CDR1 SGHDT, CDR2 YYEEEE. CDR3 length equals 15 residues. Trimming pared 0 bases from V and 3 bases from J, leaving 13 bases between. The CDR3 sequence is CASSLALIDSYEQYF. The CDR3 region has the DNA TGTGCCAGCAGCTTGGCTCTTATTGATAGCTACGAGCAGTACTTC.

At least ten counts were recorded for this clonotype. The V gene is TRBV18, the J gene TRBJ1-1; D unclear. The ends were cut back, 0 bases at V and 1 base at J, with 6 bases in the middle. This CDR3 has 14 amino acids. Germline CDR1 and CDR2: KGHSH and LQKENI. CDR3 bases: TGTGCCAGCTCACCACCGATTAGGAACACTGAAGCTTTCTTT. It translates to CASSPPIRNTEAFF.

In this sample, this clonotype turned up a few times. The gene calls are TRBV28 and TRBJ1-5; D gene unclear. V lost 5 bases, J lost 7 bases, and 18 bases lay in between. The length of the CDR3 is 15 residues. CDR1 MDHEN and CDR2 SYDVKM come from the germline V gene. The CDR3 sequence is CASSPRGLGIQPQHF. CDR3 sequence (DNA): TGTGCCAGCAGTCCCCGTGGCCTTGGGATCCAGCCCCAGCATTTT.

V usage is TRBV7-2 and J usage is TRBJ1-1; D not resolved. V lost 5 bases and J 6 bases, leaving 16 bases between the germline ends. This CDR3 spans 14 amino acids. Per germline, CDR1 SGHTA and CDR2 FQGNSA. CDR3 nucleotides: TGTGCCAGCAGCCACCGGTATCCTTACGCTGAAGCTTTCTTT. Translation: CASSHRYPYAEAFF.

This clonotype was counted ten times or more. This rearrangement joins TRBV6-5 to TRBJ2-5; D is possibly TRBD1 or TRBD2 (7 bases each). The germline V gene has CDR1 MNHEY and CDR2 SVGAGI. The V end lost 2 bases, the J end lost 2 bases, and 15 bases lay between the germline ends. The CDR3 is 16 residues long. CDR3 bases: TGTGCCAGCAGTTACCCTGGGGGGGACAGACAAGAGACCCAGTACTTC. Translated, it gives CASSYPGGDRQETQYF.

The table lists this clonotype with many counts. This rearrangement joins TRBV14 to TRBJ2-2; D is unclear. Germline values: CDR1 SGHDN, CDR2 FVKESK. With 4 bases removed from V and 5 bases from J, the gap between germline ends came to 8 bases. This CDR3 comprises 13 residues. The CDR3 coding sequence is TGTGCCAGCAGCCGCCAGCCGACCGGGGAGCTGTTTTTT. Amino acids: CASSRQPTGELFF.

This clonotype was counted at least ten times. This chain connects TRBV6-1 to TRBJ1-1; 7 nucleotides line up with TRBD1. V was clipped by 1 base and J by 1 base; unmatched bases: 0. Germline-derived CDR1 and CDR2 are MNHNS and SASEGT. The CDR3 is 14 residues long. The CDR3 sequence: CASSEGTGNTEAFF. Written as DNA, the CDR3 is TGTGCCAGCAGTGAAGGGACAGGGAACACTGAAGCTTTCTTT.

Many counts were recorded for this clonotype. The chain links TRBV2 to TRBJ2-7, with TRBD1 matching over 7 bases. V shed 8 bases, J shed 9 bases, and the junction held 16 bases outside the gene matches. The CDR3 is made up of 14 amino acids. Germline V gives CDR1 SNHLY, CDR2 FYNNEI. CDR3: CASFYGTGAVRQYF. CDR3 in DNA: TGTGCCAGCTTTTATGGTACAGGGGCTGTGAGGCAGTACTTC.

The V and J genes are TRBV11-2 and TRBJ1-1; tentatively, D is TRBD1 (5 bases). Trimming removed 1 base from V and 0 bases from J, with 12 bases in between. CDR3 length: 16 amino acids. Germline loops: CDR1 SGHAT, CDR2 FQNNGV. The CDR3 nucleotides read TGTGCCAGCAGCTTAGGACAGCCGTACATGAACACTGAAGCTTTCTTT. It is translated as CASSLGQPYMNTEAFF.

This clonotype was seen at least ten times. The CDR3, as DNA: TGTGCCAGCAGACTCGGTTACGAGCAGTACTTC. It specifies CASRLGYEQYF. The chain joins TRBV28 to TRBJ2-7; no clear D. With 6 bases removed from V and 4 bases from J, the gap between germline ends came to 7 bases. The CDR3 loop spans 11 amino acids. Germline CDR1 and CDR2: MDHEN and SYDVKM.

CDR3: CSARGEGGAGGPSQETQYF. The CDR3 DNA is TGCAGTGCTAGAGGGGAGGGTGGAGCGGGAGGGCCCTCCCAAGAGACCCAGTACTTC. V and J are TRBV20-1 and TRBJ2-5; 10 nucleotides line up with TRBD2. CDR1 is DFQATT and CDR2 is SNEGSKA in the germline V gene (reference sequence). V was pared by 1 base and J by 1 base, with 15 bases of the junction left unmatched. The CDR3 runs to 19 residues.

This chain uses TRBV6-2 or TRBV6-3 with TRBJ2-6, with unresolved D. CDR3 length equals 15 residues. The V end was cut by 2 bases, the J end by 1 base, with 6 bases between. The V gene's germline CDR1 is MNHEY and CDR2 SVGEGT. The CDR3 loop is CASSYGISGANVLTF. CDR3 nucleotides: TGTGCCAGCAGTTACGGGATATCTGGGGCCAACGTCCTGACTTTC.

V gene TRBV27 combines with J gene TRBJ2-7; 12 bases fit TRBD2. The CDR3 sequence is 15 residues long. V lost 6 bases to trimming and J lost 6 bases; unmatched junction nucleotides: 9. Germline assignment: CDR1 MNHEY and CDR2 SMNVEV (reference sequence). CDR3 region: CASRPSGRGRGEQYF. The CDR3 coding sequence is TGTGCCAGCAGGCCTAGCGGGAGGGGTCGGGGCGAGCAGTACTTC.

This clonotype was picked up many times. This rearrangement joins TRBV2 to TRBJ1-2, with 7 bases identical to TRBD1. The trim removed 7 bases at V and 4 bases at J, leaving 12 bases unmatched. The CDR3 is made up of 15 amino acids. The germline V gene has CDR1 SNHLY and CDR2 FYNNEI. CDR3 region: CASNSGTAYFYGYTF. The DNA for the CDR3 is TGTGCCAGCAATTCCGGGACAGCATATTTCTATGGCTACACCTTC.

This clonotype was detected a few times. CDR3 DNA: TGTGCCAGCAGCTCATCAGCCGGGACAGGGGGCGACGAGCAGTACTTC. Translating it yields CASSSSAGTGGDEQYF. The rearrangement links TRBV3-1 to TRBJ2-7, with 12 bases aligning to TRBD1. The V gene's germline CDR1 is LGHDT and CDR2 YNNKEL (reference sequence). The V gene end was trimmed by 5 bases and the J gene end by 5 bases; junction bases not matched to a gene: 10. The CDR3 is made up of 16 amino acids.

The V and J genes are TRBV24-1 and TRBJ2-7, with a possible D match to TRBD1 (6 bases). The CDR3 sequence is 13 residues long. The germline V and J ends were trimmed by 7 bases and 6 bases, with 15 bases remaining between them. Looked up from germline, CDR1 is KGHDR and CDR2 is SFDVKD. The CDR3 loop is CATRSSGAGEQYF. The DNA of the CDR3 is TGTGCCACCAGGAGCTCAGGGGCAGGCGAGCAGTACTTC.

This clonotype has at least ten counts. The chain is built from TRBV3-1 and TRBJ2-7; D remains unclear. Germline lookup yields CDR1 LGHDT and CDR2 YNNKEL (reference sequence). The CDR3 is 15 residues long. Trimming removed 5 bases at V and 7 bases at J, with 21 bases between. The CDR3 sequence: CASSSNPGDALEQYF. The CDR3 coding sequence is TGTGCCAGCAGCTCTAATCCAGGAGACGCATTAGAGCAGTACTTC.

This clonotype showed up many times. The chain is built from TRBV5-1 and TRBJ2-5, with TRBD2 as a possible D gene (5 bases). The V and J ends lost 4 bases and 4 bases respectively, with 14 bases between them. Germline V gives CDR1 SGHRS, CDR2 YFSETQ. The CDR3 length is 14 residues. CDR3 residues: CASSSGSGRETQYF. The CDR3 region has the DNA TGCGCCAGCAGCAGCGGTTCCGGAAGAGAGACCCAGTACTTC.